This T cell receptor beta chain was sequenced for a study of identical twins. This clonotype was found a few times. Its antigen remains unidentified. Study results and caveats: While abundant cord blood beta clonotypes carried fewer insertions, memory repertoires showed no such pattern. The study based its conclusions on cross-sectional statistical analysis and did not follow the same donors.

From germline, CDR1 is DFQATT and CDR2 SNEGSKA (reference sequence). Trimming left V 5 bases short and J 0 bases short, with 10 bases between. The length of the CDR3 is 13 residues. Via MiXCR, TCRdb re-called the 5' RACE reads, giving one row per CDR3 protein. The data contain approximately 630,000 distinct CDR3 sequences, about 7% of them singletons. In addition, the sample was reused for a study of yellow fever vaccine responses in identical twins. That work adds: As reported, the vaccine T cell response of twins seemed partly convergent and partly personalized.

The receptor comes from a woman between 18 and 29 years old in good health. The chain is built from TRBV20-1 and TRBJ2-5; TRBD2 is a possible D gene (6 bases). Sequencing input: PBMCs. The CDR3 nucleotides are TGCAGTGCTTGCGGGACCTACCAAGAGACCCAGTACTTC. It codes for CSACGTYQETQYF.